Following are 18 T cell receptor beta chains from one sample sequenced in a study of T cell responses to AZD1222 COVID-19 vaccine. Method: immunoSEQ multiplex PCR; TCRdb's copy keeps in-frame clones and lacks some. The sample yields 45,000 to 60,000 clones, approximately 83% seen once. The specimen comprised peripheral blood, sampled on day 0 of AZD1222 vaccination. The source is an adult in good health.

V gene TRBV6-6 combines with J gene TRBJ2-7; tentatively, D is TRBD1 (6 bases). This CDR3 contains 15 residues. Germline lookup yields CDR1 MNHNY and CDR2 SVGAGI (reference sequence). V lost 5 bases to trimming and J lost 3 bases, with 17 bases between them. CDR3 coding DNA: TGTGCCAGCAGTCCCGGACAGTCCCAGTTCTACGAGCAGTACTTC. Its protein product is CASSPGQSQFYEQYF.

This chain joins TRBV28 and TRBJ2-7; 9 bases map to TRBD1. The J segment lost 0 bases and the V segment lost 3 bases, leaving 6 bases of the junction unmatched. The CDR3 length is 16 residues. Germline V gives CDR1 MDHEN, CDR2 SYDVKM. CDR3 nucleotides: TGTGCCAGCAGTTTCGGTTGGGACAGGGTCTCCTACGAGCAGTACTTC. Its translation is CASSFGWDRVSYEQYF.

The V gene is TRBV5-8, the J gene TRBJ2-7; D is uncertain. Trimming pared 0 bases from V and 3 bases from J, leaving 10 bases between. The germline V gene encodes CDR1 SGHTS and CDR2 YDEGEE. This CDR3 has 14 residues. CDR3 DNA: TGTGCCAGCAGCTTGGTGGGTCCAGGCTACGAGCAGTACTTC. Protein product: CASSLVGPGYEQYF. The whole variable domain, filled in from reference TRBV5-8 and TRBJ2-7, reads EAGVTQSPTHLIKTRGQQATLRCSPISGHTSVYWYQQALGLGLQFLLWYDEGEERNRGNFPPRFSGRQFPNYSSELNVNALELEDSALYLCASSLVGPGYEQYFGPGTRLTVT.

The chain recombines TRBV5-1 with TRBJ1-4; D gene ambiguous. The CDR3 runs 18 residues. Between the trimmed V and J ends, which lost 4 bases and 3 bases, there was a span of 22 bases. Germline assignment: CDR1 SGHRS and CDR2 YFSETQ. The DNA of the CDR3 is TGCGCCAGCAGCCGGACCACGCTTACAAGGTCGGCTAATGAAAAACTGTTTTTT. It codes for CASSRTTLTRSANEKLFF.

The chain employs TRBV27 and TRBJ2-5, with D perhaps matching TRBD1 (5 bases). The CDR3 is 12 residues long. From germline, CDR1 is MNHEY and CDR2 SMNVEV (reference sequence). V was pared by 8 bases and J by 3 bases, with 10 bases between. The CDR3 spells CASGVTEETQYF. The CDR3 region has the DNA TGTGCCAGCGGGGTGACAGAAGAGACCCAGTACTTC.

The rearrangement links TRBV7-2 to TRBJ1-5, with unresolved D. The CDR3 length is 15 residues. V gave up 5 bases and J gave up 4 bases, with 15 bases separating them. Looked up from germline, CDR1 is SGHTA and CDR2 is FQGNSA. The CDR3: CASSDTPRRNQPQHF. CDR3 bases: TGTGCCAGCAGCGATACCCCGCGGAGGAATCAGCCCCAGCATTTT.

The sample holds a few counts of this clone. This chain uses TRBV3-1 (or the pseudogene TRBV3-2) with TRBJ1-1; a possible D gene is TRBD1 (6 bases). V was shortened by 6 bases and J by 8 bases, with 22 bases between the two germline ends. CDR3 size: 15 residues. From germline, CDR1 is LGHDT and CDR2 YNNKEL (reference sequence). The CDR3: CASSQQQGGGWEAFF. CDR3 DNA sequence: TGTGCCAGCAGTCAGCAACAGGGTGGAGGGTGGGAAGCTTTCTTT.

The chain carries TRBV15 and TRBJ2-1, with 8 bases aligning to TRBD2. The CDR3 contains 15 residues. With V trimmed by 4 bases and J by 6 bases, 8 bases remained unmatched. Germline V gene sequence: CDR1 LNHNV, CDR2 YYDKDF (reference sequence). The CDR3 here is CATSTLLAGLNEQFF. CDR3 in DNA: TGTGCCACCAGCACACTCCTAGCGGGCCTCAATGAGCAGTTCTTC.

The count of this clone is one. This chain links TRBV18 with TRBJ2-7; perhaps TRBD2 as D (6 bases). Deletions cut 4 bases from V and 3 bases from J, with 10 bases between. CDR1 and CDR2 from the germline V gene are KGHSH and LQKENI. The CDR3 runs to 13 residues. The chain's CDR3 is CASSLNGGYEQYF. The CDR3 nucleotides are TGTGCCAGCTCACTCAACGGGGGCTACGAGCAGTACTTC.

The chain carries TRBV6-2 or TRBV6-3 and TRBJ1-6; 8 bases fit TRBD1. The ends lost 4 bases at V and 14 bases at J; junction bases unmatched: 10. This CDR3 comprises 14 residues. Germline lookup yields CDR1 MNHEY and CDR2 SVGEGT. CDR3 region: CASSSTGAAPSLHF. The CDR3 DNA is TGTGCCAGCAGTTCGACAGGGGCTGCACCATCCCTCCACTTT.

The rearrangement links TRBV7-3 to TRBJ1-1; maybe TRBD1 (5 bases). Trimming shortened V by 2 bases and J by 5 bases, and 9 bases separated the two germline ends. The CDR3 length is 13 residues. In germline, CDR1 is SGHTA, CDR2 FQGTGA. The CDR3 protein is CASSLLGGTEAFF. CDR3 bases: TGTGCCAGCAGCTTATTGGGGGGGACTGAAGCTTTCTTT.

This clone has a count of ten or more. Other DNA sequences in this sample translate to the same CDR3. The V and J genes are TRBV6-4 and TRBJ2-2, with unresolved D. Germline values: CDR1 MRHNA, CDR2 SNTAGT. This CDR3 has 13 residues. Trimming took 3 bases from V and 1 from J, leaving 3 bases between them. The DNA for the CDR3 is TGTGCCAGCAGTGAAGGGAACACCGGGGAGCTGTTTTTT. It is translated as CASSEGNTGELFF.

The chain is built from TRBV6-5 and TRBJ2-7, with 8 bases matching TRBD2. This CDR3 spans 15 amino acids. Germline CDR1 and CDR2: MNHEY and SVGAGI. V dropped 5 bases and J dropped 7; count of bases not matched to a gene: 13. The chain's CDR3 is CASSQPGLDRWEQYF. The CDR3, as DNA: TGTGCCAGCAGTCAGCCGGGACTAGACCGTTGGGAGCAGTACTTC.

A single count supports this clone. The chain combines TRBV6-6 with TRBJ2-7; D is unresolved. This CDR3 contains 12 residues. Germline values: CDR1 MNHNY, CDR2 SVGAGI (reference sequence). V was clipped by 2 bases and J by 7 bases, with 9 bases between them. The CDR3 DNA reads as TGTGCCAGCAGTTACGTATTAGGGGAGCAGTACTTC. It encodes CASSYVLGEQYF.

This chain connects TRBV6-5 to TRBJ2-5; D might be TRBD2 (6 bases). Trimming took off 0 bases at V and 5 bases at J, with 10 bases between the two ends. This CDR3 contains 14 residues. The germline V gene encodes CDR1 MNHEY and CDR2 SVGAGI. CDR3 coding DNA: TGTGCCAGCAGTTACTCGGCAGGGAGGGAGACCCAGTACTTC. Translation gives CASSYSAGRETQYF.

The CDR3 sequence: CASTPEGWETQYF. DNA of the CDR3: TGTGCCAGCACCCCCGAGGGTTGGGAGACCCAGTACTTC. The chain combines TRBV28 with TRBJ2-5; possibly TRBD2 for D (5 bases). V was shortened by 7 bases and J by 5 bases, with 14 bases between the two germline ends. The CDR3 is made up of 13 amino acids. Germline CDR1 reads MDHEN; CDR2 reads SYDVKM.

This clone is medium-sized (0.01 to 0.1%). V usage is TRBV6-4 and J usage is TRBJ1-6; D not resolved. The CDR3 is 13 residues long. Deletions cut 2 bases from V and 5 bases from J, with 4 bases between. Germline CDR1 and CDR2: MRHNA and SNTAGT. CDR3 nucleotides: TGTGCCAGCAGTGACAGGGATAATTCACCCCTCCACTTT. Translating gives CASSDRDNSPLHF.

The chain joins TRBV30 to TRBJ2-5, with 8 nucleotides matching TRBD1. CDR3 length equals 12 residues. Germline V gene lookup returns CDR1 GTSNPN and CDR2 SVGIG (reference sequence). The V gene end was trimmed by 6 bases and the J gene end by 1 base; junction bases not matched to a gene: 1. Here the CDR3 reads CACGQGQETQYF. The CDR3 DNA reads TGTGCCTGCGGACAGGGCCAAGAGACCCAGTACTTC.